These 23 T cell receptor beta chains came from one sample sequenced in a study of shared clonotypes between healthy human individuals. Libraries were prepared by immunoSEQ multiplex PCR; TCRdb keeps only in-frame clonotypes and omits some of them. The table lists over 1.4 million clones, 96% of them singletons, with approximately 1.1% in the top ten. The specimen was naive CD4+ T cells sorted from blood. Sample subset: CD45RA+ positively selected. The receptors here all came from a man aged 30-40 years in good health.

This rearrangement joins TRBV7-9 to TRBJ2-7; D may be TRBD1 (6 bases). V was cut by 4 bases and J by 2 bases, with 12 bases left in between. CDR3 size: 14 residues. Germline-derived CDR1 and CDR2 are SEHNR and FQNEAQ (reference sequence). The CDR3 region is CASSSDRTPYEQYF. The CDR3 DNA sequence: TGTGCCAGCAGCTCGGACAGAACCCCCTACGAGCAGTACTTC.

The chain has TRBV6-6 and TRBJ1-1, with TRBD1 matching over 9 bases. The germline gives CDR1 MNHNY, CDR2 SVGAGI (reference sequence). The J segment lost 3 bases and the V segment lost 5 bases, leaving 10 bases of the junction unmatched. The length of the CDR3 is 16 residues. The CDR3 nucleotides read TGTGCCAGCAGTGCCCAACAGGGGGCGCGCTACACTGAAGCTTTCTTT. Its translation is CASSAQQGARYTEAFF.

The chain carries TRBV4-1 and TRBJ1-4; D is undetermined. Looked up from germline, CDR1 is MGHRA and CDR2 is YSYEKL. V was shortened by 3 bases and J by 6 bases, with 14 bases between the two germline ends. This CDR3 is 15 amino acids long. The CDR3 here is CASSQADRDDEKLFF. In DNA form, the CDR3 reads TGCGCCAGCAGCCAGGCCGACCGGGATGATGAAAAACTGTTTTTT.

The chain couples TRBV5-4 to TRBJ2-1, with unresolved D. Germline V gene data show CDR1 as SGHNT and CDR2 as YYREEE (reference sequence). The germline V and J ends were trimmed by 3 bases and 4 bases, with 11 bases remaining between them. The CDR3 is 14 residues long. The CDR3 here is CASSSPVSYNEQFF. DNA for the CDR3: TGTGCCAGCAGCTCCCCCGTGAGTTACAATGAGCAGTTCTTC.

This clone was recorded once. As DNA, the CDR3 is TGTGCCAGCAGCCCACCTGGGGTTAGCATTTCGTACGGAAACACCATATATTTT. It is translated as CASSPPGVSISYGNTIYF. The V call is TRBV7-9, the J call TRBJ1-3, with no clear D. Germline values: CDR1 SEHNR, CDR2 FQNEAQ (reference sequence). The length of the CDR3 is 18 residues. Trimming cost V 5 bases and J 4 bases, with 24 bases left between them.

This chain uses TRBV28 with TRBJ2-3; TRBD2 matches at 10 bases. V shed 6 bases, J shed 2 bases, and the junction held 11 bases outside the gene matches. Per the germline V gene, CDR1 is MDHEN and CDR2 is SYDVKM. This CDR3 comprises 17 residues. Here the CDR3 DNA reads TGTGCCAGCAGGACGTACGGACTAGCGGATATCACAGATACGCAGTATTTT. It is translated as CASRTYGLADITDTQYF.

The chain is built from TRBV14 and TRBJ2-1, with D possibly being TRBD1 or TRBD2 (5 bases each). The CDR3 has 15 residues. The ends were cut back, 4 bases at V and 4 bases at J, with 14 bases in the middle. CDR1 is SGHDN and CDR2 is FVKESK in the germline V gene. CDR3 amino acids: CASSPGPLLYNEQFF. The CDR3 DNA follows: TGTGCCAGCAGCCCGGGACCCCTTCTTTACAATGAGCAGTTCTTC.

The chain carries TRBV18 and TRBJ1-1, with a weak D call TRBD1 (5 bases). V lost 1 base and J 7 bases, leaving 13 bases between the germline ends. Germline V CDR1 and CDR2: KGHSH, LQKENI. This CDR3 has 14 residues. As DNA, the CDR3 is TGTGCCAGCTCACCACAAGGGGTTCAGGGTGAAGCTTTCTTT. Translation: CASSPQGVQGEAFF.

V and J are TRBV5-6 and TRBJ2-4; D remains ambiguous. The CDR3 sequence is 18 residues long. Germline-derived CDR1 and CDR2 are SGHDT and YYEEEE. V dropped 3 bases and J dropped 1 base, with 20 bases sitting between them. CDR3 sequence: CASSSIEDITLAKNIQYF. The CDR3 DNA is TGTGCCAGCAGCTCGATTGAGGATATAACCCTGGCCAAAAACATTCAGTACTTC. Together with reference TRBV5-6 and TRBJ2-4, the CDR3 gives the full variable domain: DAGVTQSPTHLIKTRGQQVTLRCSPKSGHDTVSWYQQALGQGPQFIFQYYEEEERQRGNFPDRFSGHQFPNYSSELNVNALLLGDSALYLCASSSIEDITLAKNIQYFGAGTRLSVL.

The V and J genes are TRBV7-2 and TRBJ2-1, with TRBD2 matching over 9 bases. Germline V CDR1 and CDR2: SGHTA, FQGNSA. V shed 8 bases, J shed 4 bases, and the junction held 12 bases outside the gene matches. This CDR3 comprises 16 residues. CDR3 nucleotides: TGTGCCAGCCAAGCCGGTTCGGCGGGAGGGTACAATGAGCAGTTCTTC. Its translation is CASQAGSAGGYNEQFF.

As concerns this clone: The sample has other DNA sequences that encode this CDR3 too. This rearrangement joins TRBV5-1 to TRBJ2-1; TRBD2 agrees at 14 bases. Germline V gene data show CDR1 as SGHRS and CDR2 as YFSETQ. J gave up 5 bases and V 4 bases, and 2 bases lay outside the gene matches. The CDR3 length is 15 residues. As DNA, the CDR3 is TGCGCCAGCAGCCTGGGACTAGCGGGGGACAATGAGCAGTTCTTC. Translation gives CASSLGLAGDNEQFF.

CDR3 sequence (DNA): TGTGCCAGCAGTCTTGGGACAGGGGCGGAGACCCAGTACTTC. Protein product: CASSLGTGAETQYF. This chain connects TRBV27 to TRBJ2-5; TRBD1 matches at 10 bases. Per the germline V gene, CDR1 is MNHEY and CDR2 is SMNVEV (reference sequence). Trimming removed 5 bases from V and 5 bases from J; junction bases left unmatched: 5. The CDR3 loop spans 14 amino acids.

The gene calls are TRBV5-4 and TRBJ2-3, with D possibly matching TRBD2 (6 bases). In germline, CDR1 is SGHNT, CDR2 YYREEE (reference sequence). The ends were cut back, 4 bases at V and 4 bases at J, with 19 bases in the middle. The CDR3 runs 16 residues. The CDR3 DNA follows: TGTGCCAGCAGCCAGAAGCGGGTAGGCTTACCAGATACGCAGTATTTT. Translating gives CASSQKRVGLPDTQYF.

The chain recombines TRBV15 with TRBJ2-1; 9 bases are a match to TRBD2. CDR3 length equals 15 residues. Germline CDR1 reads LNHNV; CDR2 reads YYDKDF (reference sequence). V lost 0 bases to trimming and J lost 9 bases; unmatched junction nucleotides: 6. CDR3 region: CATSRESLAGTEQFF. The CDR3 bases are TGTGCCACCAGCAGAGAGTCGCTAGCGGGAACTGAGCAGTTCTTC.

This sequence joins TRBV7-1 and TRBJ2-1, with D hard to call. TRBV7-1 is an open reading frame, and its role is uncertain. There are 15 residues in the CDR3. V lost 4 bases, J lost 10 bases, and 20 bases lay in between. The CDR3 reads CASSFPWPPLTEQFF. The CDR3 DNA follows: TGTGCCAGCAGCTTCCCTTGGCCCCCCCTCACCGAGCAGTTCTTC.

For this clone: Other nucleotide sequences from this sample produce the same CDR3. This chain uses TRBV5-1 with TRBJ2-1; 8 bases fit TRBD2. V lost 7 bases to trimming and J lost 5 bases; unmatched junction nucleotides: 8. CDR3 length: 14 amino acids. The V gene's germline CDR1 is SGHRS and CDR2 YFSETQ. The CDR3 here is CASSAGGGNNEQFF. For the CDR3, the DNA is TGCGCCAGCTCGGCGGGAGGAGGAAACAATGAGCAGTTCTTC.

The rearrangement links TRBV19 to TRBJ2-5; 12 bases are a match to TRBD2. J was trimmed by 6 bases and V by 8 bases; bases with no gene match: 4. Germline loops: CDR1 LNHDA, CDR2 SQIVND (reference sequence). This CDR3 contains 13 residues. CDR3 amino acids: CASGGLAGKTQYF. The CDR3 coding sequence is TGTGCCAGTGGTGGACTAGCGGGAAAGACCCAGTACTTC.

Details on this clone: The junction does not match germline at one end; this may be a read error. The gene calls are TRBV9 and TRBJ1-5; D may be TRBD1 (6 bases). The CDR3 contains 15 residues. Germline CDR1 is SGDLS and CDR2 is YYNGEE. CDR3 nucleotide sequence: TGTGCCAGCAGCGTAGGGGACACTCCCAATGAGCCCCAGCATTTT. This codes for CASSVGDTPNEPQHF.

CDR3 protein: CASSSKHEQYF. The CDR3 DNA reads TGTGCCAGCTCATCCAAGCACGAGCAGTACTTC. The chain links TRBV18 to TRBJ2-7; D is ambiguous. The V end was cut by 5 bases, the J end by 5 bases, with 7 bases between. The germline gives CDR1 KGHSH, CDR2 LQKENI. The CDR3 covers 11 residues.

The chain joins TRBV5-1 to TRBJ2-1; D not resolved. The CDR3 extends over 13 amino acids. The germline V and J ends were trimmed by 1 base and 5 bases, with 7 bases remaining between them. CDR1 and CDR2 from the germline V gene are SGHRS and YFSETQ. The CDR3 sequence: CASSLMPHNEQFF. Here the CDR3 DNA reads TGCGCCAGCAGCTTGATGCCTCACAATGAGCAGTTCTTC.

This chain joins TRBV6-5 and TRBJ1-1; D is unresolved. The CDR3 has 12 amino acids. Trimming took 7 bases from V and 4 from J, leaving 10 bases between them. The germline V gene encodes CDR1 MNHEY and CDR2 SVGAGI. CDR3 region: CASIKGGTEAFF. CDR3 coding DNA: TGTGCCAGCATCAAAGGCGGCACTGAAGCTTTCTTT.

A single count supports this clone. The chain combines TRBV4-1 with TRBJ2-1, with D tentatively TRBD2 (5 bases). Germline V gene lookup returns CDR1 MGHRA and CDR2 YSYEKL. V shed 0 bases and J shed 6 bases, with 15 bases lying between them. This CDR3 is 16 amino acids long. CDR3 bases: TGCGCCAGCAGCCAAGAAGTACGCCCCGGAGGCAATGAGCAGTTCTTC. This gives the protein CASSQEVRPGGNEQFF.

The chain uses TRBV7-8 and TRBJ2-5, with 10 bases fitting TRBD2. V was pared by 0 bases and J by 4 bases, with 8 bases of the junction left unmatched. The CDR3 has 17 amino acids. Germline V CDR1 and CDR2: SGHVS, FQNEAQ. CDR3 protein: CASSLAGLAAKRETQYF. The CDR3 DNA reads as TGTGCCAGCAGCTTAGCCGGACTAGCGGCAAAACGAGAGACCCAGTACTTC. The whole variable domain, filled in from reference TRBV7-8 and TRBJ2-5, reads GAGVSQSPRYKVAKRGQDVALRCDPISGHVSLFWYQQALGQGPEFLTYFQNEAQLDKSGLPSDRFFAERPEGSVSTLKIQRTQQEDSAVYLCASSLAGLAAKRETQYFGPGTRLLVL.